These 10 T cell receptor beta chains were sequenced from one sample in a study of blood T cell repertoires in COVID-19. The method was immunoSEQ multiplex PCR; TCRdb's version includes in-frame clones alone and lacks a portion of them. Of roughly 310,000 clones in the sample, around 91% were seen once. The sample taken for sequencing was PBMCs or T cells enriched from blood (not recorded which). The origin of the receptors is a middle-aged woman who had recovered from COVID-19.

As concerns this clone: This same CDR3 is encoded by further DNA sequences in the sample. The CDR3 spells CASSLGLAGNEQFF. CDR3 coding DNA: TGTGCCAGCAGCTTAGGGCTAGCGGGGAATGAGCAGTTCTTC. V is TRBV7-9 and J is TRBJ2-1; TRBD2 matches at 9 bases. Germline lookup yields CDR1 SEHNR and CDR2 FQNEAQ (reference sequence). The CDR3 contains 14 residues. The J segment lost 7 bases and the V segment lost 1 base, leaving 2 bases of the junction unmatched.

This clone was seen a handful of times. The V and J genes are TRBV6-4 and TRBJ2-2; TRBD1 matches at 8 bases. Germline V gene lookup returns CDR1 MRHNA and CDR2 SNTAGT. After removal of 7 bases from V and 4 bases from J, the junction contained 20 bases not matched to a gene. The CDR3 has 19 amino acids. The CDR3 DNA follows: TGTGCCAGCACCAAAGAGGGCTCAGGGGGCCTACGGCCCACCGGGGAGCTGTTTTTT. Its translation is CASTKEGSGGLRPTGELFF.

The chain couples TRBV5-8 to TRBJ2-7; 7 positions agree with TRBD1. Trimming cost V 4 bases and J 0 bases; bases outside gene matches: 7. Germline CDR1 SGHTS, CDR2 YDEGEE. This CDR3 spans 15 amino acids. In nucleotides, the CDR3 is TGTGCCAGCAGCGGCCGGGACAGAGTCTCCTACGAGCAGTACTTC. Protein: CASSGRDRVSYEQYF. The whole variable domain, filled in from reference TRBV5-8 and TRBJ2-7, reads EAGVTQSPTHLIKTRGQQATLRCSPISGHTSVYWYQQALGLGLQFLLWYDEGEERNRGNFPPRFSGRQFPNYSSELNVNALELEDSALYLCASSGRDRVSYEQYFGPGTRLTVT.

This rearrangement joins TRBV2 to TRBJ2-7; 13 nucleotides align to TRBD2. This CDR3 comprises 14 residues. The germline V gene encodes CDR1 SNHLY and CDR2 FYNNEI. V dropped 8 bases and J dropped 4; count of bases not matched to a gene: 5. CDR3 sequence reads: CASRGLAGPYEQYF. For the CDR3, the DNA is TGTGCCAGCCGGGGACTAGCGGGACCGTACGAGCAGTACTTC.

The chain carries TRBV18 and TRBJ2-3, with 9 bases aligning to TRBD2. The V segment lost 3 bases and the J segment 6 bases; nucleotides outside the gene matches: 7. CDR1 is KGHSH, CDR2 LQKENI, per germline. The CDR3 sequence is 15 residues long. CDR3 in DNA: TGTGCCAGCTCACCTAGCGGGGGCCCAGGGGATACGCAGTATTTT. Translation: CASSPSGGPGDTQYF.

The CDR3 nucleotides read TGTGCCAGCAGCGCGGGACTAGGAAACTACGAGCAGTACTTC. Residues: CASSAGLGNYEQYF. The V and J genes are TRBV7-2 and TRBJ2-7, with 8 bases identical to TRBD2. The CDR3 is 14 amino acids. The junction had 6 bases not matched to a gene; V was cut back by 5 bases and J by 3 bases. The germline gives CDR1 SGHTA, CDR2 FQGNSA.

The chain is built from TRBV29-1 and TRBJ2-3; the D gene is possibly TRBD2 (5 bases). Looked up from germline, CDR1 is SQVTM and CDR2 is ANQGSEA. The germline V and J ends were trimmed by 4 bases and 7 bases, with 21 bases remaining between them. The CDR3 spans 15 residues. The CDR3 nucleotides are TGCAGCGTTGGACTCCCCCAGCGTAGAGGGTATACGCAGTATTTT. Amino acids: CSVGLPQRRGYTQYF.

The J gene is TRBJ1-2, the V gene TRBV15, with D possibly TRBD1 on 6 matching bases. V was pared by 2 bases and J by 0 bases, with 13 bases between. This CDR3 is 16 amino acids long. Germline CDR1 reads LNHNV; CDR2 reads YYDKDF (reference sequence). CDR3 amino acids: CATSRPGQLANYGYTF. CDR3 DNA sequence: TGTGCCACCAGCAGACCTGGACAGTTAGCTAACTATGGCTACACCTTC.

The chain links TRBV9 to TRBJ1-6; D is possibly TRBD1 (6 bases). Germline V gene lookup returns CDR1 SGDLS and CDR2 YYNGEE. Between the trimmed V and J ends, which lost 1 base and 2 bases, there was a span of 10 bases. The CDR3 extends over 16 amino acids. The CDR3 here is CASSVSGVAYNSPLHF. CDR3 DNA sequence: TGTGCCAGCAGCGTATCAGGGGTGGCCTATAATTCACCCCTCCACTTT.

The genes are TRBV5-5 and TRBJ1-2, with 7 positions matching TRBD1. With V trimmed by 0 bases and J by 7 bases, 18 bases remained unmatched. Germline loops: CDR1 SGHKS, CDR2 YYEKEE (reference sequence). The CDR3 has 18 residues. CDR3 in amino acids: CASSLDLGVAGGTVGYTF. DNA of the CDR3: TGTGCCAGCAGCTTGGACCTCGGAGTGGCAGGGGGTACTGTTGGCTACACCTTC. The full variable domain, its missing parts supplied by reference TRBV5-5 and TRBJ1-2, is DAGVTQSPTHLIKTRGQQVTLRCSPISGHKSVSWYQQVLGQGPQFIFQYYEKEERGRGNFPDRFSARQFPNYSSELNVNALLLGDSALYLCASSLDLGVAGGTVGYTFGSGTRLTVV.